This T cell receptor beta chain was recovered during a study of shared clonotypes between healthy human individuals. Study conclusions and caveats: Naive subsets usually exceeded memory subsets in estimated richness. Blood alone was sampled, and tissue repertoires likely differ.

The deep-level immunoSEQ assay was used. Using immunoSEQ multiplex PCR, the repertoire was profiled, and TCRdb retains in-frame clones only, with some absent. The repertoire includes roughly 1.4 million clones, around 98.5% of them detected once, and over 0.3% sits in the top ten. Remarks on this clone: Its antigen is not known.

The donors were all Caucasian adults (living in Nashville, Tennessee). The V and J ends lost 4 bases and 3 bases respectively, with 13 bases between them. The CDR3 runs to 15 residues. The germline CDR1 and CDR2 sequences are SEHNR and FQNEAQ (reference sequence). This TCR derives from a man aged 25 to 45 in good health. The chain joins TRBV7-9 to TRBJ2-4; D is possibly TRBD2 (5 bases). What was sequenced was naive CD4+ T cells sorted from blood. Stated subset: CD45RA+ positively selected. The CDR3 spells CASSSLLGDKNIQYF. The CDR3 nucleotides are TGTGCCAGCAGCTCCCTACTAGGAGACAAAAACATTCAGTACTTC.